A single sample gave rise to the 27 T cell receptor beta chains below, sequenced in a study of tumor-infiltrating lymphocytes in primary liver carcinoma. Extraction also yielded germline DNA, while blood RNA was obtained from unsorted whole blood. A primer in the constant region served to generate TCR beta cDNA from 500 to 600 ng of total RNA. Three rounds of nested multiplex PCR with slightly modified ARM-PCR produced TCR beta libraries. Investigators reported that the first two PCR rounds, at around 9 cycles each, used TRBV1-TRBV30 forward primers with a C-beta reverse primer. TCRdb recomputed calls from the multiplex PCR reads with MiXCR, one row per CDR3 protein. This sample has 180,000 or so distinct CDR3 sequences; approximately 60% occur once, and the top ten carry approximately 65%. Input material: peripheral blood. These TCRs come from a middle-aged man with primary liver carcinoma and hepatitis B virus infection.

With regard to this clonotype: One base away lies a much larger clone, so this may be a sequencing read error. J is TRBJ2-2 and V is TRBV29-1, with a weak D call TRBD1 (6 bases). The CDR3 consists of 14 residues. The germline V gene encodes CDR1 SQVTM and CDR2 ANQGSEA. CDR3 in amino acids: CSVVDRWNTGELSF. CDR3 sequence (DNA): TGCAGCGTTGTCGACAGGTGGAACACCGGGGAGCTGTCTTTT.

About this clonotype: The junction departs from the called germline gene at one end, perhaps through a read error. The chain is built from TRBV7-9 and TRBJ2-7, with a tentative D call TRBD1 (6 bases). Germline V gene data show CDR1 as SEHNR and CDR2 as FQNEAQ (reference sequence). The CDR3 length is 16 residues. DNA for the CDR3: TGTGCCAGCAGCATAGCGACAGGAGGTCCGGGCTACGAGCAGTACTTC. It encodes CASSIATGGPGYEQYF.

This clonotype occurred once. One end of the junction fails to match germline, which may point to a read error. The CDR3, as DNA: TGTGCCAGCAGTAAAGCGAGGGATGAGCAGTTCTTC. Amino acids: CASSKARDEQFF. The rearrangement uses TRBV6-1 and TRBJ2-1; maybe TRBD2 (5 bases). From germline, CDR1 is MNHNS and CDR2 SASEGT. The CDR3 consists of 12 residues.

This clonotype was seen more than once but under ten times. The DNA of the CDR3 is TGTGCCAGCAGCTTTCAGGTCAATGAGCAGTTCTTC. Its translation is CASSFQVNEQFF. This chain connects TRBV5-6 to TRBJ2-1; unclear D gene. The germline V and J ends were trimmed by 2 bases and 6 bases, with 6 bases remaining between them. There are 12 residues in the CDR3. The V gene's germline CDR1 is SGHDT and CDR2 YYEEEE.

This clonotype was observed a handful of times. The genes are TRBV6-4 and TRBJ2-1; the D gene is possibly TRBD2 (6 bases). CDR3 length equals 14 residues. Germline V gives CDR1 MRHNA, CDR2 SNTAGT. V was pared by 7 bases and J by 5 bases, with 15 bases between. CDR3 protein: CASKGTPEHNEQFF. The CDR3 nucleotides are TGTGCCAGCAAAGGGACTCCAGAGCACAATGAGCAGTTCTTC.

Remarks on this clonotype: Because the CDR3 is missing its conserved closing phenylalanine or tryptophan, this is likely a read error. CDR3 nucleotide sequence: TGTGCCAGCAGCTTGCGCTCAGGACTTTCTGTTTACGAGCAGTACCTC. Its translation is CASSLRSGLSVYEQYL. The chain uses TRBV5-6 and TRBJ2-7; maybe TRBD2 (5 bases). The CDR3 is 16 amino acids. Germline-derived CDR1 and CDR2 are SGHDT and YYEEEE. The V end lost 1 base, the J end lost 4 bases, and 18 bases lay between the germline ends.

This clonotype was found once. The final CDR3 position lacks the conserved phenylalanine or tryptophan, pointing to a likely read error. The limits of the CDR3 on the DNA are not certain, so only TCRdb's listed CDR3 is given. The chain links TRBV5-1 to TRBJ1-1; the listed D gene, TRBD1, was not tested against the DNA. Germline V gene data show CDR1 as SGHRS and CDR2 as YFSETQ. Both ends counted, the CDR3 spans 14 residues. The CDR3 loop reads CASSPHLDGSAPFV.

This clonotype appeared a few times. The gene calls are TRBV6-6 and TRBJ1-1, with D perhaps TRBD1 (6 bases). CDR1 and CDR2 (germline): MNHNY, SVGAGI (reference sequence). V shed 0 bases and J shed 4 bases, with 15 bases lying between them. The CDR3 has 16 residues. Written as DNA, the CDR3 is TGTGCCAGCAGTTACTCCCTGCTGGGGGCTGGCACTGAAGCTTTCTTT. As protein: CASSYSLLGAGTEAFF.

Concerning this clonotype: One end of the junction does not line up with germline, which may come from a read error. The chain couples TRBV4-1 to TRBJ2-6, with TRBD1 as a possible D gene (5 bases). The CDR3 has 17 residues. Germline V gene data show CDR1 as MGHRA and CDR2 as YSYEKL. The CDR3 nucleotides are TGCGCCAGCAGCCCGTTAGACTCGGGCCCTGGGGCCAACATCCTGACTTTC. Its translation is CASSPLDSGPGANILTF.

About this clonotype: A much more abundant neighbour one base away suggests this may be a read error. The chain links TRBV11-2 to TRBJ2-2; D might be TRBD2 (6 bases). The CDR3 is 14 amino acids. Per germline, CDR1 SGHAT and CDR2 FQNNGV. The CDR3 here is CASSEVRGLGEQFF. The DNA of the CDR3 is TGTGCCAGCAGCGAAGTGAGGGGACTCGGGGAGCAGTTTTTT. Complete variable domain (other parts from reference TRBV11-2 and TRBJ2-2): EAGVAQSPRYKIIEKRQSVAFWCNPISGHATLYWYQQILGQGPKLLIQFQNNGVVDDSQLPKDRFSAERLKGVDSTLKIQPAKLEDSAVYLCASSEVRGLGEQFFGEGSRLTVL.

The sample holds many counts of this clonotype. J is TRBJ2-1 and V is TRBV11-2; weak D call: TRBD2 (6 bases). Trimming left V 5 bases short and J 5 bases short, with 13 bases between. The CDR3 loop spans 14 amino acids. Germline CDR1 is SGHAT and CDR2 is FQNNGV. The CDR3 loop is CASSSPTSNNEQFF. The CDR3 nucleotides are TGTGCCAGCAGCAGCCCAACTAGCAACAATGAGCAGTTCTTC.

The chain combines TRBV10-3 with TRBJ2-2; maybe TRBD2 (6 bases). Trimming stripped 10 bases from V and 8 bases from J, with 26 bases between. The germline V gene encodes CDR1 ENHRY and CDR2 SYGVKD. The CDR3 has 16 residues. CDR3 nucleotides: TGTGCCACTGGTGGAGACGGGCGACTGGGGACTGGGGAGCTGTTTTTT. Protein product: CATGGDGRLGTGELFF.

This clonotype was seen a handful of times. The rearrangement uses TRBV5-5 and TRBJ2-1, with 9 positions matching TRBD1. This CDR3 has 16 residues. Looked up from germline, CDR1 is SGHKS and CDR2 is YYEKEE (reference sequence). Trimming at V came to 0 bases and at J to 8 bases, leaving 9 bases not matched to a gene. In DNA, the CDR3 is TGTGCCAGCAGCTTGGGGTTGGGACAGGGTGTAGATGAGCAGTTCTTC. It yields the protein CASSLGLGQGVDEQFF.

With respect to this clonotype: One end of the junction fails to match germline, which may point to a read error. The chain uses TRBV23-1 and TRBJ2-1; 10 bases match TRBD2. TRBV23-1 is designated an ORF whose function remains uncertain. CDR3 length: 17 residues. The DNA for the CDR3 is TGCGTCAGCAGTGCTTGGGAGCGGGAGGGCGTAAACGGTGAGCAGTTCTTC. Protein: CVSSAWEREGVNGEQFF.

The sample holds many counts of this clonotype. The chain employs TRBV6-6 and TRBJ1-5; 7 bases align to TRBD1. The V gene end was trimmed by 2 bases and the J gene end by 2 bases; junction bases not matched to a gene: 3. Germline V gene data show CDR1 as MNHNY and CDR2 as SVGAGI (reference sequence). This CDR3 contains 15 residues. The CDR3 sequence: CASSYPQGGNQPQHF. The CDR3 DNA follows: TGTGCCAGCAGTTACCCCCAGGGGGGCAATCAGCCCCAGCATTTT.

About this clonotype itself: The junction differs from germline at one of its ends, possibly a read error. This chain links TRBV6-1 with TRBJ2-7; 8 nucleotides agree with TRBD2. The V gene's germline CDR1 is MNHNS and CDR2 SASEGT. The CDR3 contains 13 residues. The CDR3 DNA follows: TGCGCCGGCAGTGAGCGGGGGTCCTACGAGCAGTACTTC. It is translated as CAGSERGSYEQYF.

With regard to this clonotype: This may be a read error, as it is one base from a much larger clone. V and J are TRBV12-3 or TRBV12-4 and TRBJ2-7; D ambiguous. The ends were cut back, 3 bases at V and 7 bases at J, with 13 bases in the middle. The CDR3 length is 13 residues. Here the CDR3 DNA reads TGTGCCAGCAGTTTCGGTCTAGAGGAAGAGCAGTACTTC. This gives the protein CASSFGLEEEQYF.

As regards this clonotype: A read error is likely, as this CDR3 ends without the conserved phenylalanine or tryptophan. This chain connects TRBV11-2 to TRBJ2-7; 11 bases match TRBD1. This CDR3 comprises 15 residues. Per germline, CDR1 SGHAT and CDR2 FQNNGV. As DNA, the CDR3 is TGTGCCAGCAGCTTTGGACAGGGGGCACTCTACGGGCAGTACCTC. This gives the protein CASSFGQGALYGQYL.

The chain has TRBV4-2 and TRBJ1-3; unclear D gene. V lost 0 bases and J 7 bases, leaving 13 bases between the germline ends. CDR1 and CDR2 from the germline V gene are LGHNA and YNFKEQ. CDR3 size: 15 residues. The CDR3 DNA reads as TGTGCCAGCAGCCAAGAAGGAGGATTTGGGAACACCATATATTTT. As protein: CASSQEGGFGNTIYF.

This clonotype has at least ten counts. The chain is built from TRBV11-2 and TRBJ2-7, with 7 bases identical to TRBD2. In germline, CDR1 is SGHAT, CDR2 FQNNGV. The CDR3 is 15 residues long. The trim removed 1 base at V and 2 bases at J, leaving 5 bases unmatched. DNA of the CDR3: TGTGCCAGCAGCTTAGTGGCTAGCGGCACCTACGAGCAGTACTTC. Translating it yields CASSLVASGTYEQYF.

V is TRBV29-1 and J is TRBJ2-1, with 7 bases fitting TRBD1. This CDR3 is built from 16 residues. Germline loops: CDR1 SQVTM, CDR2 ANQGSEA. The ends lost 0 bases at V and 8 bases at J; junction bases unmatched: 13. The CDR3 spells CSVEDFGEQGIDEQFF. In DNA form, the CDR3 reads TGCAGCGTTGAAGATTTCGGTGAACAGGGGATCGATGAGCAGTTCTTC.

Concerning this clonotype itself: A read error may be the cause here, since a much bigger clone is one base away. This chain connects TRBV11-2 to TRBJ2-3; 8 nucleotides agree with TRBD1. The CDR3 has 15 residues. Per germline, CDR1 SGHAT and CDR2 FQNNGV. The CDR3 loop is CASCLETGGTDTQYF. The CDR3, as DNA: TGTGCCAGCTGCTTAGAGACAGGGGGCACAGATACGCAGTATTTT.

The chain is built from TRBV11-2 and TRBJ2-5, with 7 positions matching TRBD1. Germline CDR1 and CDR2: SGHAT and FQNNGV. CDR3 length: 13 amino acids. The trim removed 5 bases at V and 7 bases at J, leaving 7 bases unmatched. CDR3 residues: CASSRWDRGTQYF. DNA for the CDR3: TGTGCCAGCAGCCGATGGGACAGAGGGACCCAGTACTTC.

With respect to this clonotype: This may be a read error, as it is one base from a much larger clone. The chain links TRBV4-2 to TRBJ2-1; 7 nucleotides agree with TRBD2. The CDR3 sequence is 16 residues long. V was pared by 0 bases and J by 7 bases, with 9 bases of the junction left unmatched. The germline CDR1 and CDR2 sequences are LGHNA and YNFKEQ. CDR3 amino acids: CASSQDPLAEENEQFF. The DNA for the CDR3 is TGTGCCAGCAGCCAAGACCCCCTAGCGGAAGAGAATGAGCAGTTCTTC.

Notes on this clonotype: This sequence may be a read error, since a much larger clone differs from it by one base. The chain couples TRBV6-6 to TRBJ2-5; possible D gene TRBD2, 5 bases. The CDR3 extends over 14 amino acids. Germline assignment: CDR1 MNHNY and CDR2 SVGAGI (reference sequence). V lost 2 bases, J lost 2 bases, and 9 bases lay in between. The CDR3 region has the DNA TGTGCCAGCAGTTACGCCAGGAGGCAAGAGACCCAGTACTTC. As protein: CASSYARRQETQYF.

In DNA form, the CDR3 reads TGCGCCAGCAGAGGGACATTGACGAACACTGAAGCTTTCTTT. It codes for CASRGTLTNTEAFF. The V call is TRBV4-1, the J call TRBJ1-1; maybe TRBD1 (6 bases). The CDR3 is made up of 14 amino acids. From germline, CDR1 is MGHRA and CDR2 YSYEKL. Trimming shortened V by 6 bases and J by 1 base, and 12 bases separated the two germline ends.

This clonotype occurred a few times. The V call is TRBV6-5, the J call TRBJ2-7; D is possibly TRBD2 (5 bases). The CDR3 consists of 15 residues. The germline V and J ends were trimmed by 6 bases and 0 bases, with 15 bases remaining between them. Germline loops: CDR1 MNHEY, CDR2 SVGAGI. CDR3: CASRTSPGASYEQYF. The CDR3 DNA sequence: TGTGCCAGCAGAACTAGTCCAGGCGCCTCCTACGAGCAGTACTTC.